The sequence of this TCR beta chain was determined in a study of radiation and T cells in renal cell carcinoma. CDR1 is DFQATT, CDR2 SNEGSKA, per germline (reference sequence). CDR3 size: 11 residues. V lost 0 bases to trimming and J lost 6 bases, with 5 bases between them. Time point: baseline pretreatment blood. Treatment reported: 15 Gy SBRT to primary tumor, nephrectomy 4 weeks later. Clear cell pathology was present in this patient's renal cell carcinoma. Study outcomes and limitations: Pretreatment tumor biopsies were lacking, so baseline clonotypes are unknown.

Data came from immunoSEQ multiplex PCR; TCRdb stores just in-frame clones and leaves some out. Among roughly 130,000 clones listed, over 75% were seen once. As for this clone: The antigen is unknown.

The starting material was blood, obtained from a patient whose treatment included radiotherapy and nephrectomy. The gene calls are TRBV20-1 and TRBJ1-1, with a weak D call TRBD1 (5 bases). The TCR sequence derives from a woman between 50 and 59 years old with renal cell carcinoma. The CDR3, as DNA: TGCAGTGCTAGAGAGGGACCTGAAGCTTTCTTT. This encodes CSAREGPEAFF.